Presented here are 10 T cell receptor beta chains from one specimen sequenced in a study of blood T cell repertoires in COVID-19. This table comes from immunoSEQ multiplex PCR, and its TCRdb copy is limited to in-frame clones, with some not included. This table has some 74,000 clones, around 77% appearing once. The sequenced sample consisted of peripheral blood. These TCRs come from a man between 65 and 80 years old with active or convalescent COVID-19.

V is TRBV6-5 and J is TRBJ1-1, with TRBD1 matching over 8 bases. The germline gives CDR1 MNHEY, CDR2 SVGAGI. Trimming removed 4 bases from V and 5 bases from J; junction bases left unmatched: 12. CDR3 length: 16 residues. CDR3 protein: CASSSTGQGARTEAFF. CDR3 DNA sequence: TGTGCCAGCAGTTCCACGGGTCAGGGGGCGAGGACTGAAGCTTTCTTT.

The chain uses TRBV19 and TRBJ1-1; no clear D gene. V was pared by 5 bases and J by 4 bases, with 11 bases between. Germline V lookup: CDR1 LNHDA, CDR2 SQIVND (reference sequence). CDR3 length equals 13 residues. The CDR3 coding sequence is TGTGCCAGTAGTGGTTTATCGCGCACTGAAGCTTTCTTT. Amino acids: CASSGLSRTEAFF.

In this sample, this clone turned up a few times. The V gene is TRBV28, the J gene TRBJ1-1; weak D call: TRBD1 (6 bases). Per germline, CDR1 MDHEN and CDR2 SYDVKM. Trimming left V 3 bases short and J 3 bases short, with 17 bases between. The CDR3 loop spans 16 amino acids. The CDR3 loop reads CASSLDLGGADTEAFF. The CDR3 nucleotides are TGTGCCAGCAGTTTGGATCTAGGGGGGGCAGACACTGAAGCTTTCTTT.

The chain is built from TRBV4-1 and TRBJ1-4; D gene unclear. The germline V gene has CDR1 MGHRA and CDR2 YSYEKL. V lost 1 base, J lost 0 bases, and 12 bases lay in between. This CDR3 spans 17 amino acids. The CDR3 here is CASSQAGPTATNEKLFF. The CDR3 DNA sequence: TGCGCCAGCAGCCAAGCGGGTCCCACGGCAACTAATGAAAAACTGTTTTTT.

J is TRBJ1-1 and V is TRBV7-2; D is ambiguous. Between the trimmed V and J ends, which lost 8 bases and 0 bases, there was a span of 10 bases. The CDR3 spans 13 residues. Germline assignment: CDR1 SGHTA and CDR2 FQGNSA. As DNA, the CDR3 is TGTGCCAGCGGGCGGACTATGAACACTGAAGCTTTCTTT. It yields the protein CASGRTMNTEAFF.

This clone appeared a single time. The genes are TRBV7-2 and TRBJ2-7; tentative D call: TRBD1 (6 bases). Germline V CDR1 and CDR2: SGHTA, FQGNSA. Deletions cut 5 bases from V and 6 bases from J, with 23 bases between. The CDR3 is 16 residues long. CDR3 DNA sequence: TGTGCCAGCAGCCCCTCCCTCTCTTCAGGGGCGAGCGAGCAGTACTTC. Amino acid sequence: CASSPSLSSGASEQYF.

The chain combines TRBV7-2 with TRBJ2-7; 9 bases are a match to TRBD2. CDR3 length: 16 residues. Germline lookup yields CDR1 SGHTA and CDR2 FQGNSA. The trim removed 5 bases at V and 1 base at J, leaving 9 bases unmatched. The CDR3 region is CASSGRGLAGSYEQYF. The CDR3 DNA sequence: TGTGCCAGCAGCGGTCGTGGGCTAGCGGGATCCTACGAGCAGTACTTC.

This rearrangement joins TRBV7-2 to TRBJ2-3; TRBD2 agrees at 11 bases. Trimming took 3 bases from V and 4 from J; bases not matched to a gene: 3. CDR1 is SGHTA and CDR2 is FQGNSA in the germline V gene. The CDR3 spans 15 residues. DNA for the CDR3: TGTGCCAGCAGCTTGATAGCGGGGGGGCCAGATACGCAGTATTTT. This codes for CASSLIAGGPDTQYF.

The CDR3 here is CASSFGGGGAYNEQFF. The CDR3, as DNA: TGTGCCAGCAGCTTCGGCGGCGGGGGGGCCTACAATGAGCAGTTCTTC. The V call is TRBV7-2, the J call TRBJ2-1; 9 bases line up with TRBD2. Germline V gene data show CDR1 as SGHTA and CDR2 as FQGNSA. The CDR3 sequence is 16 residues long. V gave up 3 bases and J gave up 2 bases; unmatched junction bases: 5.

The V call is TRBV6-2 or TRBV6-3, the J call TRBJ2-5; tentatively, D is TRBD2 (6 bases). The CDR3 consists of 15 residues. The ends were cut back, 2 bases at V and 5 bases at J, with 15 bases in the middle. Germline V CDR1 and CDR2: MNHEY, SVGEGT. CDR3 sequence: CASSYPRRGTETQYF. For the CDR3, the DNA is TGTGCCAGCAGTTACCCCCGGAGGGGTACGGAGACCCAGTACTTC.